A single sample gave rise to the 14 T cell receptor beta chains below, sequenced in a study of control samples from healthy donors and cancer patients. Sequencing used immunoSEQ multiplex PCR; TCRdb keeps in-frame clones, though not all of them. The sample comprises 98,000 or so clones, roughly four fifths of which are singletons, and 6% to 8% rests with the top ten. Sequenced sample: blood. The receptors stem from a man aged 18 to 30 in good health.

V gene TRBV7-9 combines with J gene TRBJ1-1, with 8 bases identical to TRBD1. V was pared by 0 bases and J by 5 bases, with 5 bases of the junction left unmatched. The CDR3 is 15 amino acids. Germline CDR1 SEHNR, CDR2 FQNEAQ (reference sequence). The CDR3 DNA reads as TGTGCCAGCAGCTTAGCCCGGACAGGGCGAACTGAAGCTTTCTTT. Translating it yields CASSLARTGRTEAFF.

The rearrangement uses TRBV5-6 and TRBJ1-2; 9 bases fit TRBD1. From germline, CDR1 is SGHDT and CDR2 YYEEEE. The V segment lost 4 bases and the J segment 6 bases; nucleotides outside the gene matches: 4. The CDR3 has 13 amino acids. CDR3 protein: CASSLTGGDGYTF. The DNA of the CDR3 is TGTGCCAGCAGCCTAACAGGGGGCGATGGCTACACCTTC. The variable domain in full, with the rest retrieved from reference TRBV5-6 and TRBJ1-2, is DAGVTQSPTHLIKTRGQQVTLRCSPKSGHDTVSWYQQALGQGPQFIFQYYEEEERQRGNFPDRFSGHQFPNYSSELNVNALLLGDSALYLCASSLTGGDGYTFGSGTRLTVV.

This chain connects TRBV5-1 to TRBJ1-1; 8 bases align to TRBD1. Germline V gene sequence: CDR1 SGHRS, CDR2 YFSETQ. V lost 0 bases and J lost 8; bases outside the gene matches: 6. This CDR3 region has 14 residues. CDR3 sequence: CASSLEGQGKEAFF. The CDR3 nucleotides read TGCGCCAGCAGCTTGGAAGGACAGGGCAAGGAAGCTTTCTTT.

The chain couples TRBV27 to TRBJ1-1; D uncertain. This CDR3 spans 13 amino acids. Germline CDR1 and CDR2: MNHEY and SMNVEV (reference sequence). V lost 2 bases and J 0 bases, leaving 4 bases between the germline ends. CDR3 region: CASSLEVNTEAFF. The CDR3 DNA sequence: TGTGCCAGCAGTTTAGAGGTGAACACTGAAGCTTTCTTT.

This chain joins TRBV6-5 and TRBJ2-2, with D possibly TRBD2 on 6 matching bases. Per the germline V gene, CDR1 is MNHEY and CDR2 is SVGAGI. The CDR3 runs to 14 residues. V lost 10 bases and J lost 6, with 18 bases in between. CDR3 DNA: TGTGCCACCAATAAAGGCGGGACCGCCGGGGAGCTGTTTTTT. It codes for CATNKGGTAGELFF.

This clone was seen once. CDR3 sequence: CASSLSGTAYNEQFF. DNA of the CDR3: TGTGCCAGCAGCTTGAGCGGGACTGCTTACAATGAGCAGTTCTTC. The chain joins TRBV5-4 to TRBJ2-1; TRBD2 matches at 7 bases. Losses at the gene ends were 1 base for V and 4 bases for J; bases not matched to a gene: 5. The CDR3 runs 15 residues. Germline CDR1 is SGHNT and CDR2 is YYREEE (reference sequence). Drawing the rest from reference TRBV5-4 and TRBJ2-1, the complete variable domain is ETGVTQSPTHLIKTRGQQVTLRCSSQSGHNTVSWYQQALGQGPQFIFQYYREEENGRGNFPPRFSGLQFPNYSSELNVNALELDDSALYLCASSLSGTAYNEQFFGPGTRLTVL.

The chain recombines TRBV6-4 with TRBJ2-3; D gene ambiguous. The CDR3 contains 14 residues. Germline V gene sequence: CDR1 MRHNA, CDR2 SNTAGT. V gave up 0 bases and J gave up 6 bases, with 10 bases separating them. CDR3 loop: CASSDSSLTDTQYF. CDR3 nucleotide sequence: TGTGCCAGCAGTGACTCGAGCCTGACGGATACGCAGTATTTT.

In this sample, this clone turned up a few times. V gene TRBV5-1 combines with J gene TRBJ2-2; no clear D gene. CDR3 length equals 13 residues. Germline CDR1 and CDR2: SGHRS and YFSETQ. Between the trimmed V and J ends, which lost 3 bases and 8 bases, there was a span of 11 bases. CDR3 sequence reads: CASSSRYGGELFF. For the CDR3, the DNA is TGCGCCAGCAGCTCGAGATACGGGGGGGAGCTGTTTTTT. The whole variable domain, filled in from reference TRBV5-1 and TRBJ2-2, reads KAGVTQTPRYLIKTRGQQVTLSCSPISGHRSVSWYQQTPGQGLQFLFEYFSETQRNKGNFPGRFSGRQFSNSRSEMNVSTLELGDSALYLCASSSRYGGELFFGEGSRLTVL.

This rearrangement joins TRBV19 to TRBJ2-3, with D possibly being TRBD1 or TRBD2 (6 bases each). CDR1 LNHDA and CDR2 SQIVND come from the germline V gene (reference sequence). The germline V and J ends were trimmed by 3 bases and 7 bases, with 8 bases remaining between them. The CDR3 is 12 residues long. CDR3 amino acids: CASSIGGNTQYF. In DNA, the CDR3 is TGTGCCAGTAGTATCGGGGGCAATACGCAGTATTTT.

The chain joins TRBV7-9 to TRBJ1-1; the D is unclear. CDR3 size: 12 residues. V dropped 4 bases and J dropped 6 bases, with 9 bases sitting between them. The germline CDR1 and CDR2 sequences are SEHNR and FQNEAQ (reference sequence). CDR3: CASSWSNAEAFF. The CDR3 DNA reads as TGTGCCAGCAGCTGGTCTAACGCTGAAGCTTTCTTT.

The chain carries TRBV7-2 and TRBJ2-5, with a possible D match to TRBD2 (6 bases). The germline V gene encodes CDR1 SGHTA and CDR2 FQGNSA. V lost 4 bases and J 13 bases, leaving 16 bases between the germline ends. This CDR3 region has 12 residues. CDR3 region: CASSYSSGTRYF. The CDR3 DNA reads as TGTGCCAGCAGCTATTCTTCCGGGACTCGGTACTTC.

This sequence joins TRBV4-3 and TRBJ2-7; no reliable D call. Trimming took 0 bases from V and 0 from J, leaving 12 bases between them. The CDR3 spans 16 residues. Looked up from germline, CDR1 is LGHNA and CDR2 is YSLEER. The CDR3 coding sequence is TGCGCCAGCAGCCAAGAAAGCGACATGAGCTCCTACGAGCAGTACTTC. The encoded protein is CASSQESDMSSYEQYF.

V is TRBV6-2 or TRBV6-3 and J is TRBJ1-4; D uncertain. V lost 4 bases, J lost 10 bases, and 16 bases lay in between. CDR1 and CDR2 (germline): MNHEY, SVGEGT. This CDR3 has 14 residues. The chain's CDR3 is CASSFSYINRKLFF. In DNA, the CDR3 is TGTGCCAGCAGTTTCTCCTACATTAACAGAAAACTGTTTTTT.

The chain is built from TRBV28 and TRBJ1-2; 8 bases line up with TRBD1. The CDR3 has 15 residues. Per the germline V gene, CDR1 is MDHEN and CDR2 is SYDVKM. V lost 4 bases, J lost 0 bases, and 4 bases stayed unmatched. The CDR3 is CASSSPGQANYGYTF. In nucleotides, the CDR3 is TGTGCCAGCAGTTCACCGGGACAGGCTAACTATGGCTACACCTTC.